This T cell receptor (beta chain) is drawn from a study of CD8 T cells in ankylosing spondylitis. Overall study results and limits: There was reportedly significant enrichment of clones that were disease-linked in matched ankylosing spondylitis synovial fluid. Relatively rare in peripheral blood, disease-linked clones were also CD8+. One TCR beta motif, made up of about 8 highly homologous variants, appeared characteristic of ankylosing spondylitis blood. Some of these motif variants have turned up before, in reports on reactive arthritis synovial fluid and blood.

The TCR beta libraries were generated through quantitative 5'-RACE incorporating molecular barcodes. From the 5' RACE reads, TCRdb called clonotypes with MiXCR, one entry per CDR3 protein. The sample records 700,000 or so distinct CDR3 sequences, around a fifth being singletons. This clonotype was detected many times. Its antigen remains unidentified. Germline V gene sequence: CDR1 SGHAT, CDR2 FQNNGV. The ends were cut back, 2 bases at V and 3 bases at J, with 7 bases in the middle. The CDR3 sequence is 13 residues long. The sample comprised blood, either unsorted or a sorted T cell fraction (not recorded which). This chain links TRBV11-2 with TRBJ1-1, with D tentatively TRBD1 (6 bases). The clonotype originates from a male donor with ankylosing spondylitis. The DNA for the CDR3 is TGTGCCAGCAGCTTACAGGGGTACACTGAAGCTTTCTTT. This translates into CASSLQGYTEAFF. Combining the CDR3 with reference TRBV11-2 and TRBJ1-1 gives the whole variable domain EAGVAQSPRYKIIEKRQSVAFWCNPISGHATLYWYQQILGQGPKLLIQFQNNGVVDDSQLPKDRFSAERLKGVDSTLKIQPAKLEDSAVYLCASSLQGYTEAFFGQGTRLTVV.